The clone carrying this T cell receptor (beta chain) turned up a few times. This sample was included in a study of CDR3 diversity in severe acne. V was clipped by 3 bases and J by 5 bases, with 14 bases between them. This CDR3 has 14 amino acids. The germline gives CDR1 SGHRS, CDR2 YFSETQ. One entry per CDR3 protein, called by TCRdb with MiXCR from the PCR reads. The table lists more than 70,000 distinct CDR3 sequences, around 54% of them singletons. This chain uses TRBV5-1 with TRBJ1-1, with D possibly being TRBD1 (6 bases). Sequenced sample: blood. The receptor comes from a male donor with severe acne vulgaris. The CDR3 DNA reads TGCGCCAGCAGCTCCTACAGGGACGGTACTGAAGCTTTCTTT. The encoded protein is CASSSYRDGTEAFF.